The rows below give T cell receptor beta chains drawn from one sample of a study of cytomegalovirus exposure and HLA in healthy donors. TCRdb keeps only in-frame clones here, not all; method: immunoSEQ multiplex PCR. Among some 130,000 clones listed, almost 85% were seen once. Sample: PBMCs. The source is a man aged 30-40 years in good health and CMV-seropositive. Each CDR3 is given with its conserved first and last residue. Each record gives: clone size, D gene, J gene, V gene, CDR3 DNA, CDR3 protein. A D gene is named only where the DNA matches it firmly. Size tells how often a clone was seen (once, few, many) or the class of an expanded clone, and some rows leave it out.

>-|-|TRBJ2-1|TRBV15
TGTGCCACCAGCAGGACTAGTTGGGATGAGCAGTTCTTC
CATSRTSWDEQFF
>few|TRBD2|TRBJ2-7|TRBV2
TGTGCCAGCAGGGCCTTAGCGGGAGGGAGCGGCGAGCAGTACTTC
CASRALAGGSGEQYF
>-|-|TRBJ2-5|TRBV5-1
TGCGCCAGCAGCGTTTCCGGGACAAAAGGGGGAGAGACCCAGTACTTC
CASSVSGTKGGETQYF
>few|-|TRBJ1-3|TRBV27
TGTGCCAGCAGTCCCCAGGGGCTGGGAAACACCATATATTTT
CASSPQGLGNTIYF
>-|-|TRBJ2-1|TRBV11-2
TGTGCCAGCAGCTTGAGGGGGAACTCCTACAATGAGCAGTTCTTC
CASSLRGNSYNEQFF
>few|-|TRBJ1-2|TRBV25-1
TGTGCCAGCAGTGCACCTGTGGGGGCCTACACCTTC
CASSAPVGAYTF
>-|TRBD2|TRBJ2-7|TRBV10-3
TGTGCCATCAGTGACGGGACTAGCGGGGGGGTGTCGGAGCAGTACTTC
CAISDGTSGGVSEQYF
>-|-|TRBJ2-7|TRBV20-1
TGCAGTGCCGAAAAGAACGGCGAGCAGTACTTC
CSAEKNGEQYF
>-|TRBD1|TRBJ2-7|TRBV11-2
TGTGCCAGCAGCTTAACAGGGGGCTACGAGCAGTACTTC
CASSLTGGYEQYF
>-|-|TRBJ1-2|TRBV11-2
TGTGCCAGCAGCTCCCACACCGGGACTAACTATGGCTACACCTTC
CASSSHTGTNYGYTF
>-|-|TRBJ2-7|TRBV7-2
TGTGCCAGCAGCTTACACCCCAACACCGAGCAGTACTTC
CASSLHPNTEQYF
>-|-|TRBJ1-2|TRBV9
TGTGCCAGCAGCCCCGGGGGGCAGGGGTATCATGGCTACACCTTC
CASSPGGQGYHGYTF
>-|TRBD2|TRBJ2-7|TRBV2
TGTGCCAGCAGCCCTGGACTAGCGCCCTACGAGCAGTACTTC
CASSPGLAPYEQYF
>-|-|TRBJ1-4|TRBV6-5
TGTGCCAACAGTTACAGCCCGACAGATAATGAAAAACTGTTTTTT
CANSYSPTDNEKLFF
>-|TRBD1|TRBJ1-1|TRBV7-8
TGTGCCAGCTCGACAGGGGGCGGTGAAACTGAAGCTTTCTTT
CASSTGGGETEAFF
>-|-|TRBJ2-3|TRBV6-4
TGTGCCAGCAGTCGCACAGGGATAGGCAAACAAGATACGCAGTATTTT
CASSRTGIGKQDTQYF
>-|TRBD1|TRBJ1-1|TRBV19
TGTGCCAGTAGTATTGTCGGGACAGGGCTTGCGGAAGCTTTCTTT
CASSIVGTGLAEAFF
>-|-|TRBJ2-2|TRBV9
TGTGCCAGCAGCGCGGGACTCCCCAAATATCCTTCGAACACCGGGGAGCTGTTTTTT
CASSAGLPKYPSNTGELFF
>-|-|TRBJ1-5|TRBV19
TGTGCCAGTAGTATCGTGAGGCAGCCCCAGCATTTT
CASSIVRQPQHF
>few|TRBD1|TRBJ1-2|TRBV6-1
TGTGCCAGCAGAGTGACAGGGTCCTATGGCTACACCTTC
CASRVTGSYGYTF
>-|-|TRBJ1-1|TRBV7-3
TGTGCCAGCAGCTTTGGAACAGTCTCCGCAGACAACACTGAAGCTTTCTTT
CASSFGTVSADNTEAFF
>-|-|TRBJ1-1|TRBV7-7
TGTGCCAGCAGCCCCCATTTGAACACTGAAGCTTTCTTT
CASSPHLNTEAFF
>-|TRBD1|TRBJ2-7|TRBV7-3
TGTGCCAGCAGCTTAGGACAGGGCGTATACGAGCAGTACTTC
CASSLGQGVYEQYF
>-|TRBD1|TRBJ2-7|TRBV25-1
TGTGCCAGCAGTGAACAAGGACAGGGGTACGAGCAGTACTTC
CASSEQGQGYEQYF
>-|-|TRBJ1-1|TRBV10-3
TGTGCCATCAGTGAGTCGAGGGTCGTTAAGAACACTGAAGCTTTCTTT
CAISESRVVKNTEAFF
>-|TRBD2|TRBJ2-5|TRBV2
TGTGCCAGCAGTGATGGAGTAACTAGCGGGGGGGCCGGGGAGACCCAGTACTTC
CASSDGVTSGGAGETQYF
>-|-|TRBJ2-7|TRBV25-1
TGTGCCAGCAGTGAATCCCTCGTTAGCGAGCAGTACTTC
CASSESLVSEQYF
>-|TRBD1|TRBJ2-7|TRBV10-3
TGTGCCATCAGTGAGGAGACAGGGGGATCCTACGAGCAGTACTTC
CAISEETGGSYEQYF
>once|TRBD2|TRBJ2-2|TRBV9
TGTGCCAGCAGCGACCCGGGACTAGCGGGGGCCTGGAACACCGGGGAGCTGTTTTTT
CASSDPGLAGAWNTGELFF
>-|-|TRBJ1-2|TRBV6-6
TGTGCCAGCAGCCCGACAGGTCTTCCTGGCTACACCTTC
CASSPTGLPGYTF
>-|-|TRBJ1-1|TRBV7-3
TGTGCCAGCAGCTTACTTGCAGGACAAAACACTGAAGCTTTCTTT
CASSLLAGQNTEAFF
>once|TRBD2|TRBJ2-1|TRBV25-1
TGTGCCAGCAGTACTAGCGGGGGGGCCGTCACTGAGCAGTTCTTC
CASSTSGGAVTEQFF